This TCR beta chain was sequenced in a study of blood T cells in healthy people across ages. Whole-study results and caveats: Both higher diversity and more naive CD4+ cells marked long-lived donors when set against aged donors. The study regarded diversity estimates from one million T cells as underestimates. Across samples, TCR beta diversity tracked strongly with naive T cell percentage.

Details on this clonotype: Its antigen is unknown.

The second PCR ran roughly 6 to 11 cycles with a sample-barcoded 5' primer and J-beta primers. Via MiXCR, TCRdb re-called the 5' RACE reads, giving one row per CDR3 protein. The profile covers 850,000 to 1,000,000 distinct CDR3 sequences, with roughly 51% appearing a single time and about 20% taken by the ten largest. V lost 1 base, J lost 0 bases, and 13 bases lay in between. Germline V gene lookup returns CDR1 DFQATT and CDR2 SNEGSKA (reference sequence). The CDR3 totals 16 residues. Researchers report isolating at least 7 million PBMCs per sample. Sequenced sample: blood. The rearrangement joins TRBV20-1 to TRBJ2-1; D is perhaps TRBD2 (6 bases). The sequence derives from a woman aged 55 to 70 in good health. The CDR3 here is CSARGTGLGSYNEQFF. In DNA, the CDR3 is TGCAGTGCTAGAGGAACGGGACTTGGCTCCTACAATGAGCAGTTCTTC.